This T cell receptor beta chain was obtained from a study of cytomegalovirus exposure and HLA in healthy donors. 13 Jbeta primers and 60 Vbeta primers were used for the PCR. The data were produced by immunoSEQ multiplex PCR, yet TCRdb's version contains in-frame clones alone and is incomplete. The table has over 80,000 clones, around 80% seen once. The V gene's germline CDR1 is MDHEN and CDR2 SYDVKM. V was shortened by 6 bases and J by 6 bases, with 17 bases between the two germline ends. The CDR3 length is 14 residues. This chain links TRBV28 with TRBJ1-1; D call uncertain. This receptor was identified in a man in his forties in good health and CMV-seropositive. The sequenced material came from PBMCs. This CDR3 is CASSRILLTAEAFF. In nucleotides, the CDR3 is TGTGCCAGCAGCCGGATCTTATTAACAGCTGAAGCTTTCTTT.